This T cell receptor (beta chain) was documented in a study of cytomegalovirus exposure and HLA in healthy donors. Study-level results: Most of the TCR beta V segments (in an earlier analysis) were productive either about 90% or about 30% of the time. HLA alleles showed associations with approximately 15,000 TCR beta sequences in a later analysis, at a 0.05 false discovery rate.

Details on this clone: The antigen is unknown.

The germline V gene has CDR1 MNHEY and CDR2 SMNVEV (reference sequence). The CDR3 consists of 11 residues. Trimming removed 7 bases at V and 6 bases at J, with 8 bases between. Primers included in the PCR were 60 Vbeta and 13 Jbeta primers. Profiled with immunoSEQ multiplex PCR; TCRdb holds only in-frame clones, not every one. The sample comprises 120,000 or so clones, roughly 74% of which are singletons, and about 6% rests with the top ten. What was sequenced was PBMCs. The chain recombines TRBV27 with TRBJ2-3, with D uncertain. The clonotype was recovered from a woman aged 45-65 years in good health and CMV-seropositive. The CDR3 nucleotides read TGTGCCAGCACTTACATGGATACGCAGTATTTT. Protein sequence: CASTYMDTQYF.